The 20 T cell receptor beta chains below all came from one sample that was sequenced in a study of blood T cell repertoires in COVID-19. The method was immunoSEQ multiplex PCR; TCRdb's version includes in-frame clones alone and lacks a portion of them. In the table there are approximately 300,000 clones, around 86% of which are singletons. The sample consisted of PBMCs or T cells enriched from blood (not recorded which). These receptors were collected from a woman aged 18-29 years who had recovered from COVID-19.

The genes are TRBV10-1 and TRBJ2-3, with D possibly TRBD2 on 5 matching bases. The CDR3 runs to 13 residues. V was trimmed by 2 bases and J by 4 bases, leaving 7 bases between them. Germline V lookup: CDR1 WNHNN, CDR2 SYGVQD (reference sequence). The CDR3, as DNA: TGCGCCAGCAGTGAGATCGGGGCAGATACGCAGTATTTT. It translates to CASSEIGADTQYF.

The chain couples TRBV9 to TRBJ1-1, with 8 nucleotides matching TRBD1. V lost 4 bases and J lost 5; bases outside the gene matches: 10. Germline CDR1 and CDR2: SGDLS and YYNGEE. There are 15 residues in the CDR3. In nucleotides, the CDR3 is TGTGCCAGCAGCCCCTATTTGACAGGGGAAACTGAAGCTTTCTTT. Its translation: CASSPYLTGETEAFF.

V gene TRBV7-9 combines with J gene TRBJ2-7; perhaps TRBD2 as D (6 bases). Trimming left V 1 base short and J 7 bases short, with 11 bases between. The CDR3 runs to 13 residues. CDR1 and CDR2 (germline): SEHNR, FQNEAQ (reference sequence). The CDR3 spells CASSLGVGGEQYF. In DNA, the CDR3 is TGTGCCAGCAGCTTAGGGGTGGGGGGAGAGCAGTACTTC.

The chain links TRBV7-8 to TRBJ1-2; D is ambiguous. V gave up 1 base and J gave up 1 base, with 16 bases separating them. The CDR3 loop spans 17 amino acids. Looked up from germline, CDR1 is SGHVS and CDR2 is FQNEAQ. The CDR3 here is CASSLVRSDYYNYGYTF. In nucleotides, the CDR3 is TGTGCCAGCAGCTTAGTTAGGTCCGACTATTATAACTATGGCTACACCTTC.

The J gene is TRBJ1-1, the V gene TRBV19; D perhaps matches TRBD1 (5 bases). Germline V lookup: CDR1 LNHDA, CDR2 SQIVND (reference sequence). The CDR3 contains 15 residues. The V and J ends lost 6 bases and 0 bases respectively, with 14 bases between them. The CDR3 DNA is TGTGCCAGTAGGTTTCCGACAGAGATGAACACTGAAGCTTTCTTT. Its protein is CASRFPTEMNTEAFF.

This rearrangement joins TRBV11-3 to TRBJ2-7, with D possibly matching TRBD2 (5 bases). The germline V gene encodes CDR1 SGHNT and CDR2 YENEEA. CDR3 size: 13 residues. Deletions cut 2 bases from V and 7 bases from J, with 12 bases between. The CDR3 loop is CASSLKLGGEQYF. CDR3 sequence (DNA): TGTGCCAGCAGCTTAAAACTAGGAGGAGAGCAGTACTTC.

The V gene is TRBV7-9, the J gene TRBJ2-1; the D gene is possibly TRBD2 (6 bases). Trimming took off 5 bases at V and 7 bases at J, with 12 bases between the two ends. CDR1 SEHNR and CDR2 FQNEAQ come from the germline V gene (reference sequence). This CDR3 comprises 13 residues. The CDR3 DNA is TGTGCCAGCAGCCAAACGGGGGTTAATGAGCAGTTCTTC. It translates to CASSQTGVNEQFF.

This chain connects TRBV3-1 (or the pseudogene TRBV3-2) to TRBJ2-3; D may be TRBD2 (5 bases). Germline CDR1 LGHDT, CDR2 YNNKEL (reference sequence). CDR3 length: 16 amino acids. Deletions cut 2 bases from V and 5 bases from J, with 17 bases between. This CDR3 is CASSQLGRTEGDTQYF. The CDR3 DNA follows: TGTGCCAGCAGCCAACTTGGCCGGACCGAGGGAGATACGCAGTATTTT.

The chain has TRBV6-5 and TRBJ1-5; D call uncertain. Germline assignment: CDR1 MNHEY and CDR2 SVGAGI. Trimming left V 6 bases short and J 6 bases short, with 12 bases between. This CDR3 region has 13 residues. The CDR3 region is CASRETPAQPQHF. CDR3 bases: TGTGCCAGCAGAGAGACACCGGCTCAGCCCCAGCATTTT.

The sample holds one count of this clone. The V and J genes are TRBV2 and TRBJ2-2; 8 nucleotides align to TRBD2. Germline loops: CDR1 SNHLY, CDR2 FYNNEI. This CDR3 region has 15 residues. V shed 2 bases and J 5 bases; nucleotides not matched to a gene: 4. In DNA form, the CDR3 reads TGTGCCAGCAGTGAAAGCGGGAGTATAACCGGGGAGCTGTTTTTT. Translated: CASSESGSITGELFF.

The V gene is TRBV19, the J gene TRBJ2-3; TRBD2 matches 11 bases. The CDR3 is 15 residues long. CDR1 LNHDA and CDR2 SQIVND come from the germline V gene (reference sequence). The J segment lost 3 bases and the V segment lost 4 bases, leaving 3 bases of the junction unmatched. The CDR3 is CASSKRTSGTDTQYF. DNA of the CDR3: TGTGCCAGTAGTAAACGGACTAGCGGGACAGATACGCAGTATTTT. The entire variable domain, with the rest obtained from reference TRBV19 and TRBJ2-3, is as follows: DGGITQSPKYLFRKEGQNVTLSCEQNLNHDAMYWYRQDPGQGLRLIYYSQIVNDFQKGDIAEGYSVSREKKESFPLTVTSAQKNPTAFYLCASSKRTSGTDTQYFGPGTRLTVL.

This clone was detected only once. The chain has TRBV27 and TRBJ1-5, with a tentative D call TRBD1 (5 bases). CDR1 is MNHEY and CDR2 is SMNVEV in the germline V gene (reference sequence). The CDR3 loop spans 15 amino acids. V was clipped by 1 base and J by 6 bases, with 13 bases between them. CDR3 DNA: TGTGCCAGCAGTTTATTAGGGGCAGGCGGTCAGCCCCAGCATTTT. This translates into CASSLLGAGGQPQHF.

The chain joins TRBV9 to TRBJ1-3; D ambiguous. The CDR3 spans 15 residues. Trimming took 0 bases from V and 4 from J, leaving 11 bases between them. The germline V gene has CDR1 SGDLS and CDR2 YYNGEE. The CDR3 sequence is CASSVEGRIGNTIYF. For the CDR3, the DNA is TGTGCCAGCAGCGTAGAAGGGAGGATCGGAAACACCATATATTTT.

The chain recombines TRBV19 with TRBJ2-7; 14 bases are a match to TRBD2. The CDR3 is 15 amino acids. Losses at the gene ends were 4 bases for V and 5 bases for J; bases not matched to a gene: 4. CDR1 is LNHDA, CDR2 SQIVND, per germline (reference sequence). The CDR3 sequence is CASSTGLAGGNEQYF. CDR3 DNA: TGTGCCAGTAGTACCGGACTAGCGGGGGGCAACGAGCAGTACTTC.

This clone was picked up a small number of times. The rearrangement links TRBV19 to TRBJ1-4; D gene unclear. The V gene lost 5 bases and the J gene lost 13 bases, with 17 bases spanning the gap. Germline V gene data show CDR1 as LNHDA and CDR2 as SQIVND (reference sequence). This CDR3 spans 13 amino acids. CDR3 region: CASSPLQTSGLFF. CDR3 in DNA: TGTGCCAGTAGTCCCTTGCAGACCTCAGGACTGTTTTTT.

This rearrangement joins TRBV20-1 to TRBJ1-2; no reliable D call. Trimming removed 3 bases from V and 2 bases from J, with 7 bases in between. The CDR3 contains 12 residues. CDR1 DFQATT and CDR2 SNEGSKA come from the germline V gene (reference sequence). CDR3 residues: CSASSRNYGYTF. The DNA of the CDR3 is TGCAGTGCTAGTTCGCGGAACTATGGCTACACCTTC.

CDR3 amino acids: CASKGQGAANEQFF. In DNA, the CDR3 is TGTGCCAGCAAGGGACAGGGGGCAGCAAATGAGCAGTTCTTC. V and J are TRBV2 and TRBJ2-1; 12 positions match TRBD1. With 7 bases clipped from V and 7 bases from J, the junction kept 5 bases outside the gene matches. The CDR3 consists of 14 residues. Germline loops: CDR1 SNHLY, CDR2 FYNNEI.

This clone showed up just once. The J gene is TRBJ2-7, the V gene TRBV6-6, with D perhaps TRBD2 (6 bases). The V gene lost 5 bases and the J gene lost 7 bases, with 27 bases spanning the gap. The CDR3 loop spans 17 amino acids. The V gene's germline CDR1 is MNHNY and CDR2 SVGAGI (reference sequence). The chain's CDR3 is CASSPITPRRRGKEQYF. In DNA form, the CDR3 reads TGTGCCAGCAGTCCAATTACCCCCCGGAGACGGGGGAAGGAGCAGTACTTC.

This clone was seen only once. The chain carries TRBV5-1 and TRBJ1-1; D is unclear. Germline assignment: CDR1 SGHRS and CDR2 YFSETQ. Trimming took 4 bases from V and 0 from J, leaving 10 bases between them. The CDR3 loop spans 14 amino acids. The DNA for the CDR3 is TGCGCCAGCAGCACCGACGGGTTGAACACTGAAGCTTTCTTT. Its translation: CASSTDGLNTEAFF.

This chain uses TRBV3-1 (or the pseudogene TRBV3-2) with TRBJ2-7, with 7 bases aligning to TRBD1. V lost 2 bases to trimming and J lost 6 bases; unmatched junction nucleotides: 10. Germline values: CDR1 LGHDT, CDR2 YNNKEL (reference sequence). The CDR3 is made up of 15 amino acids. CDR3 sequence: CASSQPHRGGSEQYF. The CDR3 nucleotides are TGTGCCAGCAGCCAACCCCACAGGGGCGGCAGCGAGCAGTACTTC.